By share, the clone carrying this T cell receptor beta chain counts as medium-sized (0.01 to 0.1%). The antigen remains undetermined. The data stem from a study of vaccination and CD4 T cells after COVID-19. Across the whole study: Convalescent individuals exhibited SARS-CoV-2 positivity on nasal swab PCR, with fewer than ten mild and one severe presentation.

Study results and caveats: Median SARS-CoV-2-reactive clonotypes rose from approximately 23 to 38, not significantly.

Looked up from germline, CDR1 is LNHDA and CDR2 is SQIVND (reference sequence). The CDR3 runs 15 residues. V lost 7 bases to trimming and J lost 3 bases, with 18 bases between them. Sequencing of cultured CD4+ T cell DNA used the Oncomine TCR Beta short-read assay. From the PCR reads, TCRdb called clonotypes with MiXCR, one entry per CDR3 protein. The sample comprises approximately 14,000 distinct CDR3 sequences, around 26% of which are singletons, and 7% to 10% rests with the top ten. Stated treatment: roughly 11-day PBMC culture with coronavirus spike peptide pools or control peptides (ViraFEST assay). The ViraFEST method relied on peptide pools to expand antigen-specific T cells, followed by TCR sequencing.

This chain connects TRBV19 to TRBJ1-2; TRBD1 is a possible D gene (5 bases). This clonotype originated in a human donor who had recovered from COVID-19. Sequencing was performed on CD4+ T cells from blood, cultured in vitro. CDR3 nucleotide sequence: TGTGCCAGTACCCCCGGGGGGAGCGGGTACTATGGCTACACCTTC. Its translation is CASTPGGSGYYGYTF. The entire variable domain, with the rest obtained from reference TRBV19 and TRBJ1-2, is as follows: DGGITQSPKYLFRKEGQNVTLSCEQNLNHDAMYWYRQDPGQGLRLIYYSQIVNDFQKGDIAEGYSVSREKKESFPLTVTSAQKNPTAFYLCASTPGGSGYYGYTFGSGTRLTVV.